This paragraph reports one T cell receptor beta chain. No antigen is known for it. The data were taken from a study of cytomegalovirus exposure and HLA in healthy donors. Whole-study results and caveats: TCR beta chains numbering about 160 were designated cytomegalovirus-associated. Common viral pathogens seemed, in a later analysis, to connect with several of the most significant clusters. TCR beta V segments were, for the most part, productive about 87% or about 30% of the time in an earlier analysis.

The PCR employed 60 Vbeta primers together with 13 Jbeta primers. Sequenced by immunoSEQ multiplex PCR; TCRdb stores in-frame clones only, minus some. This table holds approximately 81,000 clones, around 70% found once. The sample taken for sequencing was PBMCs. The TCR sequence derives from a woman aged 45-59 years in good health and CMV-seropositive.

CDR3 amino acids: CASSLLRAGDYNEQFF. CDR3 nucleotides: TGTGCCAGCAGCTTATTAAGGGCGGGAGATTACAATGAGCAGTTCTTC. This chain uses TRBV5-4 with TRBJ2-1, with TRBD2 matching over 7 bases. The V segment lost 2 bases and the J segment 4 bases; nucleotides outside the gene matches: 9. This CDR3 is built from 16 residues. The germline V gene encodes CDR1 SGHNT and CDR2 YYREEE (reference sequence).